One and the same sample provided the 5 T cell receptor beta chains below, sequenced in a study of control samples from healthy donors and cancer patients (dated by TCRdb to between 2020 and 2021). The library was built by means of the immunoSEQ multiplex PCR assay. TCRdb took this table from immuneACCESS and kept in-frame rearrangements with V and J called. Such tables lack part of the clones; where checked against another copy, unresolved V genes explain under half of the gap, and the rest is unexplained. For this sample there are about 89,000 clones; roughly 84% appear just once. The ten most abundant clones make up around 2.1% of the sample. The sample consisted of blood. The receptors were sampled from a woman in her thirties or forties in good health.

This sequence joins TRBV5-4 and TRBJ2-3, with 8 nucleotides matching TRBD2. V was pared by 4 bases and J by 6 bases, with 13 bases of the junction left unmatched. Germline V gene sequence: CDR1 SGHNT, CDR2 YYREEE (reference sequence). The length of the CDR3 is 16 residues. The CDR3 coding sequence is TGTGCCAGCAGCGTGGGAATTAGCGGGGCCCGGGATACGCAGTATTTT. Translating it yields CASSVGISGARDTQYF.

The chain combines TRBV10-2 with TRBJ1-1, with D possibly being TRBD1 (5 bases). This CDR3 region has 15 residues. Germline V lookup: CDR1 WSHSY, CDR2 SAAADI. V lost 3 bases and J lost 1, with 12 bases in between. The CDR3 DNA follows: TGCGCCAGCAGTGATATAGGGGCTGCGAACACTGAAGCTTTCTTT. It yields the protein CASSDIGAANTEAFF.

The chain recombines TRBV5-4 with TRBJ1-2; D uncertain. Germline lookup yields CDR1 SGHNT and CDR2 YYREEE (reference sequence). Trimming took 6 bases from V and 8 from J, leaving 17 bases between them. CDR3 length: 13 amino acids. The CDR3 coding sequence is TGTGCCAGCACCTTTTACGGGGAGGTAGGCTACACCTTC. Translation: CASTFYGEVGYTF.

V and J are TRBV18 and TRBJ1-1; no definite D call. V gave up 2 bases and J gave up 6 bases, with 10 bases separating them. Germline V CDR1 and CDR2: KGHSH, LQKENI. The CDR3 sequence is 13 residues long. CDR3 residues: CASSPGVIAEAFF. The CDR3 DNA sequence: TGTGCCAGCTCACCAGGGGTGATCGCTGAAGCTTTCTTT.

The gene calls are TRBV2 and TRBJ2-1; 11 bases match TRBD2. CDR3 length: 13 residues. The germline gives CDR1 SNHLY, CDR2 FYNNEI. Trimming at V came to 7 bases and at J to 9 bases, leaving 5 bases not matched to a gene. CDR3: CASTLAGGTEQFF. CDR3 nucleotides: TGTGCCAGCACCTTAGCGGGGGGGACTGAGCAGTTCTTC.